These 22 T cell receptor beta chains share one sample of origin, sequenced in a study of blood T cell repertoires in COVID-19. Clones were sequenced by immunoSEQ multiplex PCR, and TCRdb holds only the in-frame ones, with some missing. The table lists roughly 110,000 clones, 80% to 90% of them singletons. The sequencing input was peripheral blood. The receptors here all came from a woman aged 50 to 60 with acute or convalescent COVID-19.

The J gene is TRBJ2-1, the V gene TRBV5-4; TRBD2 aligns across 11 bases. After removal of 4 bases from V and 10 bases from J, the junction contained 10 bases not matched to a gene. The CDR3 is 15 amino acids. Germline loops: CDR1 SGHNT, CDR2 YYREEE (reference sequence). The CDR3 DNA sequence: TGTGCCAGCAGCCGCGCACTAGCGGGAGTGGGCGAGCAGTTCTTC. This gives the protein CASSRALAGVGEQFF.

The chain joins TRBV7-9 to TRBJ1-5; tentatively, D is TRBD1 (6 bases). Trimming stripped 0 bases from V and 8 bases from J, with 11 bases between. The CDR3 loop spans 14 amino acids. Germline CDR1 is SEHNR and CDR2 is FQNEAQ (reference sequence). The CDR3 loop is CASSLAGGGEPQHF. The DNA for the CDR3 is TGTGCCAGCAGCTTAGCAGGGGGGGGAGAGCCCCAGCATTTT.

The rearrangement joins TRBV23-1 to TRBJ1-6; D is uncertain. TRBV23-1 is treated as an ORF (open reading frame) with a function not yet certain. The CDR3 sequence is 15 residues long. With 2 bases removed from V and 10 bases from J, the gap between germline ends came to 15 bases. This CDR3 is CASSQRSGFRSPLHF. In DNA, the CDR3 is TGCGCCAGCAGTCAACGGTCAGGCTTTAGGTCACCCCTCCACTTT.

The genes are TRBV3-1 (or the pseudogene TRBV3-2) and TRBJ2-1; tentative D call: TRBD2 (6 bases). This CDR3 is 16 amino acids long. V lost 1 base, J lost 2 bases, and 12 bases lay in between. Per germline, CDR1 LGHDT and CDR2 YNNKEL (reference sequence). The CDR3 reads CASSQGALAAYNEQFF. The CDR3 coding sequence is TGTGCCAGCAGCCAAGGGGCCTTAGCGGCCTACAATGAGCAGTTCTTC.

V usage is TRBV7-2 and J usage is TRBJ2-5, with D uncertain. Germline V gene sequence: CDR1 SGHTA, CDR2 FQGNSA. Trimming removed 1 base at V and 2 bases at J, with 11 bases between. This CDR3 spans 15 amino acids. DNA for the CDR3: TGTGCCAGCAGCTTAGTAGTTGGAGCGCAAGAGACCCAGTACTTC. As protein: CASSLVVGAQETQYF.

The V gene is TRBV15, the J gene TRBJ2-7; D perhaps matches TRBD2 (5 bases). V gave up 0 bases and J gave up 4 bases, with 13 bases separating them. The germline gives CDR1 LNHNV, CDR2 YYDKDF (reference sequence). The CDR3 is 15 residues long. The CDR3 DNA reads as TGTGCCACCAGCAGAGAGAGGGTAGGAGCTTACGAGCAGTACTTC. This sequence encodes CATSRERVGAYEQYF.

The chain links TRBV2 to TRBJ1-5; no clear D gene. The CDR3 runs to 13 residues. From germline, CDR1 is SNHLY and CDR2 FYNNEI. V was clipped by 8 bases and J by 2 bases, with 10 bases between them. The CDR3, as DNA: TGTGCCAGCGGCCGCCAGGGCAATCAGCCCCAGCATTTT. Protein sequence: CASGRQGNQPQHF. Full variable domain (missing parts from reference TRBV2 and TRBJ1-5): EPEVTQTPSHQVTQMGQEVILRCVPISNHLYFYWYRQILGQKVEFLVSFYNNEISEKSEIFDDQFSVERPDGSNFTLKIRSTKLEDSAMYFCASGRQGNQPQHFGDGTRLSIL.

CDR3 residues: CAWKGDSGNTEAFF. CDR3 nucleotide sequence: TGTGCCTGGAAGGGCGACAGTGGGAACACTGAAGCTTTCTTT. The J gene is TRBJ1-1, the V gene TRBV30; D is possibly TRBD1 (5 bases). The germline V gene encodes CDR1 GTSNPN and CDR2 SVGIG (reference sequence). Trimming stripped 4 bases from V and 1 base from J, with 13 bases between. CDR3 size: 14 residues.

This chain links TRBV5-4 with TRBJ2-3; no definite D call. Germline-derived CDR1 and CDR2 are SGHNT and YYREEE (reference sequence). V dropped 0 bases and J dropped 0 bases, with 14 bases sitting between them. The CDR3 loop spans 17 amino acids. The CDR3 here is CASSLESGPTSTDTQYF. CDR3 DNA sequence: TGTGCCAGCAGCTTGGAGAGTGGGCCAACTAGCACAGATACGCAGTATTTT.

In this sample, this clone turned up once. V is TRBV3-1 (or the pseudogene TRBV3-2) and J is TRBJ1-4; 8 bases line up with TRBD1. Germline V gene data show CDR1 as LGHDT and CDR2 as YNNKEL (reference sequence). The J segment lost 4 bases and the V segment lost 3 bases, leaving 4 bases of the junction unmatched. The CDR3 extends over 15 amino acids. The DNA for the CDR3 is TGTGCCAGCAGCCAGAGGACAGGGAATAATGAAAAACTGTTTTTT. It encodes CASSQRTGNNEKLFF.

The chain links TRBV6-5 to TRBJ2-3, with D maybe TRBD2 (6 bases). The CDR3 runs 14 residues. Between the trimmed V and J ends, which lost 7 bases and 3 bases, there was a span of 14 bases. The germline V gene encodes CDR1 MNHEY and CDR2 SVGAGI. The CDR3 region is CASILGGLTDTQYF. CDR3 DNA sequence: TGTGCCAGCATCCTGGGGGGATTAACAGATACGCAGTATTTT.

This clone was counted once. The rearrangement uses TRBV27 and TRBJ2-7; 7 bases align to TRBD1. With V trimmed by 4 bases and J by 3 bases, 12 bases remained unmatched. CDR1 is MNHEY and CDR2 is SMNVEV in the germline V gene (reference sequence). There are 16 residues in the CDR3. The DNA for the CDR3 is TGTGCCAGCAGTTCGGGACAGAACGTTAATCACTACGAGCAGTACTTC. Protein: CASSSGQNVNHYEQYF.

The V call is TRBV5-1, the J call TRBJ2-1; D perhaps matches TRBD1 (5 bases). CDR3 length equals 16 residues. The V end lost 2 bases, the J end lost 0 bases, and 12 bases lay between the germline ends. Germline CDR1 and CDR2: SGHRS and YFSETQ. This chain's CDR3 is CASSFSRTPSYNEQFF. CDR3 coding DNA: TGCGCCAGCAGCTTTTCCAGGACACCCTCCTACAATGAGCAGTTCTTC.

CDR3 sequence (DNA): TGTGCCAGCAGCCCTGATACTTCATTGTACCAAGAGACCCAGTACTTC. Translation: CASSPDTSLYQETQYF. The chain joins TRBV5-6 to TRBJ2-5; D remains unclear. CDR3 length equals 16 residues. Trimming removed 4 bases from V and 0 bases from J, with 16 bases in between. Germline CDR1 is SGHDT and CDR2 is YYEEEE. The full variable domain, completed using reference TRBV5-6 and TRBJ2-5, is DAGVTQSPTHLIKTRGQQVTLRCSPKSGHDTVSWYQQALGQGPQFIFQYYEEEERQRGNFPDRFSGHQFPNYSSELNVNALLLGDSALYLCASSPDTSLYQETQYFGPGTRLLVL.

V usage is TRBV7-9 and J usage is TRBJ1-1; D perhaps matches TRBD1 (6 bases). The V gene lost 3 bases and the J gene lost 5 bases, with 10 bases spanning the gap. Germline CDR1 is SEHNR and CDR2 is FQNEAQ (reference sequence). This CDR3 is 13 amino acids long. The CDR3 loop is CASSLTGMTEAFF. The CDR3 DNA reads TGTGCCAGCAGCTTGACAGGAATGACTGAAGCTTTCTTT.

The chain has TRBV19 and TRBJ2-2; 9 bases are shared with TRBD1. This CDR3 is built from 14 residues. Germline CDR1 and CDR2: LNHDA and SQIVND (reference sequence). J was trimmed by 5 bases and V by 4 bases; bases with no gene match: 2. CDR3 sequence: CASSRGQGTGELFF. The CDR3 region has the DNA TGTGCCAGTAGTAGGGGACAGGGAACCGGGGAGCTGTTTTTT.

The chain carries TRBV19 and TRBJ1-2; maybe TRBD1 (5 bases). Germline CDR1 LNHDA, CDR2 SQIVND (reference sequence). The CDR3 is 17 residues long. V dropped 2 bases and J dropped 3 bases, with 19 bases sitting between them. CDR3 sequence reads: CASSISSSSGNYYGYTF. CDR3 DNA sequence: TGTGCCAGTAGTATAAGTAGTTCGTCAGGGAATTACTATGGCTACACCTTC.

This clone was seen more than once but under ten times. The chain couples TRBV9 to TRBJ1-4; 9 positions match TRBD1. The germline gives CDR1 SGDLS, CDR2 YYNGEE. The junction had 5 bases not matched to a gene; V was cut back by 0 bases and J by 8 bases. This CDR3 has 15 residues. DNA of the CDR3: TGTGCCAGCAGCGTAGGGGGGACAGGGAAAGAAAAACTGTTTTTT. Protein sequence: CASSVGGTGKEKLFF.

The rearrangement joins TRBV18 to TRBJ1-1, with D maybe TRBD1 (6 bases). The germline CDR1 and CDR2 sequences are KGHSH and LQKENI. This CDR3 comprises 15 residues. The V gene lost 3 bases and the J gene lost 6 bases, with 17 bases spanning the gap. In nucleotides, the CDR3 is TGTGCCAGCTCACCTCGTGGGGGCGATTCCCCTGAAGCTTTCTTT. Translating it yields CASSPRGGDSPEAFF.

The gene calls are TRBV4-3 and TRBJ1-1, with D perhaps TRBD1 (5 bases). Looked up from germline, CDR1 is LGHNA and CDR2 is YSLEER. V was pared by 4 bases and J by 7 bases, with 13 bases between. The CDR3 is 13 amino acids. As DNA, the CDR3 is TGCGCCAGCAGCCCCGGGAGGGGCTATGAAGCTTTCTTT. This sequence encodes CASSPGRGYEAFF.

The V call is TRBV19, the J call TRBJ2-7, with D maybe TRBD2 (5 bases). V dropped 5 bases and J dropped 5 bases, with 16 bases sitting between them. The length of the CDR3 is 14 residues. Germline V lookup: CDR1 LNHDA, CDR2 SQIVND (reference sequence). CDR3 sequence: CASSPRTSENEQYF. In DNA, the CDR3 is TGTGCCAGTAGTCCACGGACTTCAGAGAACGAGCAGTACTTC.

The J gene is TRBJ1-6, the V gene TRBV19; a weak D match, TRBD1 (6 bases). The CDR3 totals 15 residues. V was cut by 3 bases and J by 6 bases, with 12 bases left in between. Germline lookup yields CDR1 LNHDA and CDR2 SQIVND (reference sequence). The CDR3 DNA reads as TGTGCCAGTAGTATCGCCGGACAGCTTAATTCACCCCTCCACTTT. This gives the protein CASSIAGQLNSPLHF.